The 16 T cell receptor beta chains below come from one sample, sequenced in a study of T cell changes during pregnancy in multiple sclerosis. Profiling relied on immunoSEQ multiplex PCR, and the TCRdb table lists in-frame clones only, not all of them. The data contain about 73,000 clones, over 85% of them singletons. The material was peripheral blood, obtained in the second trimester of pregnancy. The receptors derive from a female donor in good health, enrolled as a control in a pregnancy study.

The chain is built from TRBV9 and TRBJ1-1, with 9 bases matching TRBD1. Germline assignment: CDR1 SGDLS and CDR2 YYNGEE. J was trimmed by 0 bases and V by 4 bases; bases with no gene match: 7. The CDR3 is made up of 16 amino acids. CDR3 in DNA: TGTGCCAGCAGCCTCTTGACAGGGGGGATGAACACTGAAGCTTTCTTT. Amino acids: CASSLLTGGMNTEAFF.

The chain employs TRBV20-1 and TRBJ1-3, with TRBD1 as a possible D gene (6 bases). There are 11 residues in the CDR3. The germline gives CDR1 DFQATT, CDR2 SNEGSKA (reference sequence). Trimming removed 6 bases from V and 8 bases from J, with 11 bases in between. The CDR3: CSAGQLDTIYF. The CDR3 DNA is TGCAGTGCCGGACAGCTTGACACCATATATTTT.

The chain links TRBV5-4 to TRBJ1-5; a weak D match, TRBD1 (6 bases). CDR3 length equals 15 residues. Trimming removed 3 bases from V and 2 bases from J, with 12 bases in between. The germline gives CDR1 SGHNT, CDR2 YYREEE (reference sequence). CDR3 amino acids: CASSSGGQGNQPQHF. CDR3 DNA: TGTGCCAGCAGCTCGGGGGGACAAGGCAATCAGCCCCAGCATTTT.

The V and J genes are TRBV7-3 and TRBJ2-3, with 9 bases identical to TRBD2. CDR1 is SGHTA, CDR2 FQGTGA, per germline. J was trimmed by 1 base and V by 5 bases; bases with no gene match: 4. This CDR3 has 15 residues. For the CDR3, the DNA is TGTGCCAGCAGCCAAAGCGGGGGGCGCACAGATACGCAGTATTTT. The encoded protein is CASSQSGGRTDTQYF.

In its sample, this clone was seen a few times. The chain carries TRBV5-6 and TRBJ2-5; the D gene is possibly TRBD1 (7 bases). With 4 bases removed from V and 5 bases from J, the gap between germline ends came to 12 bases. The CDR3 consists of 13 residues. In germline, CDR1 is SGHDT, CDR2 YYEEEE. Here the CDR3 reads CASSATGRETQYF. DNA of the CDR3: TGTGCCAGCAGCGCGACAGGGAGGGAGACCCAGTACTTC.

The chain links TRBV5-6 to TRBJ2-7; a weak D match, TRBD2 (6 bases). The germline gives CDR1 SGHDT, CDR2 YYEEEE. V was clipped by 0 bases and J by 1 base, with 11 bases between them. The CDR3 spans 15 residues. The CDR3 DNA follows: TGTGCCAGCAGCTTGGTGGGGGGTTCGTCCTACGAGCAGTACTTC. Protein: CASSLVGGSSYEQYF.

The chain combines TRBV7-9 with TRBJ2-2; D remains unclear. Germline CDR1 is SEHNR and CDR2 is FQNEAQ (reference sequence). The CDR3 loop spans 16 amino acids. The germline V and J ends were trimmed by 5 bases and 3 bases, with 16 bases remaining between them. The CDR3 region is CASSPRSGSDTGELFF. The CDR3 nucleotides are TGTGCCAGCAGCCCACGGAGTGGGTCCGACACCGGGGAGCTGTTTTTT.

The genes are TRBV7-2 and TRBJ2-1; 12 bases match TRBD2. This CDR3 region has 15 residues. J was trimmed by 5 bases and V by 4 bases; bases with no gene match: 3. CDR1 is SGHTA and CDR2 is FQGNSA in the germline V gene. For the CDR3, the DNA is TGTGCCAGCAGCTCCCGGACTAGCGGGAACAATGAGCAGTTCTTC. Its protein is CASSSRTSGNNEQFF.

The chain has TRBV6-6 and TRBJ2-3, with D tentatively TRBD2 (5 bases). V dropped 10 bases and J dropped 7 bases, with 9 bases sitting between them. Germline loops: CDR1 MNHNY, CDR2 SVGAGI (reference sequence). CDR3 length equals 10 residues. CDR3 coding DNA: TGTGCCAACGACTATAATACGCAGTATTTT. Encoded protein: CANDYNTQYF.

As concerns this clone: Mismatch with germline at one junction end may stem from a read error. The CDR3 coding sequence is TGTGCTAGCAGCTCCCTACGGGGGACAGGCGAGACCCAGTACTTC. Translating gives CASSSLRGTGETQYF. This sequence joins TRBV7-7 and TRBJ2-5; 8 bases align to TRBD1. CDR3 length equals 15 residues. CDR1 is SSHAT, CDR2 FNYEAQ, per germline (reference sequence).

The V and J genes are TRBV13 and TRBJ1-2; D is unclear. Trimming removed 0 bases at V and 6 bases at J, with 5 bases between. The CDR3 spans 12 residues. Germline CDR1 and CDR2: PRHDT and FYEKMQ (reference sequence). The chain's CDR3 is CASSLGRDGYTF. The CDR3 coding sequence is TGTGCCAGCAGCTTAGGGAGGGATGGCTACACCTTC.

This rearrangement joins TRBV10-3 to TRBJ1-1; unclear D gene. The CDR3 has 15 residues. Trimming took off 0 bases at V and 3 bases at J, with 11 bases between the two ends. Germline CDR1 and CDR2: ENHRY and SYGVKD. CDR3 residues: CAISESYGWDTEAFF. As DNA, the CDR3 is TGTGCCATCAGTGAGTCTTACGGGTGGGACACTGAAGCTTTCTTT.

The chain employs TRBV7-6 and TRBJ2-3; no definite D call. Germline CDR1 reads SGHVS; CDR2 reads FNYEAQ. The CDR3 runs to 12 residues. V was shortened by 2 bases and J by 4 bases, with 4 bases between the two germline ends. The CDR3 region is CASSLIADTQYF. In DNA, the CDR3 is TGTGCCAGCAGCTTAATCGCAGATACGCAGTATTTT.

The chain combines TRBV19 with TRBJ1-2; 8 nucleotides agree with TRBD1. CDR1 and CDR2 (germline): LNHDA, SQIVND (reference sequence). This CDR3 contains 15 residues. J was trimmed by 3 bases and V by 4 bases; bases with no gene match: 7. For the CDR3, the DNA is TGTGCCAGTAGTACTGGACAGGGAGGGGACTATGGCTACACCTTC. It is translated as CASSTGQGGDYGYTF.

The chain links TRBV7-2 to TRBJ1-6; 7 bases are a match to TRBD1. The germline CDR1 and CDR2 sequences are SGHTA and FQGNSA. V gave up 4 bases and J gave up 7 bases; unmatched junction bases: 7. The CDR3 runs to 15 residues. The CDR3 nucleotides read TGTGCCAGCAGCTGGGACAGTCCGTGGAATTCACCCCTCCACTTT. Its translation: CASSWDSPWNSPLHF.

V usage is TRBV19 and J usage is TRBJ1-2; 9 nucleotides align to TRBD1. V dropped 5 bases and J dropped 8; count of bases not matched to a gene: 12. CDR1 LNHDA and CDR2 SQIVND come from the germline V gene (reference sequence). The CDR3 spans 15 residues. The CDR3 nucleotides are TGTGCCAGTAGTCCCCGGGACAGGGTGTTGCTCGGCTACACCTTC. This sequence encodes CASSPRDRVLLGYTF.